These T cell receptor beta chains were read from a single sample in a study of a mutant IDH1 vaccine in newly diagnosed glioma. These TCRs are of unknown antigen specificity. Libraries were prepared by immunoSEQ multiplex PCR; TCRdb keeps only in-frame clonotypes and omits some of them. The sample lists around 50,000 clones, approximately 84% occurring once. The input for sequencing was PBMCs, taken from a glioma patient whose treatment included an IDH1 peptide vaccine. The receptors shown here come from a woman aged 25 to 39 with glioma. Some clones in this sample may be carry-over from other donors' samples. The CDR3 runs from the conserved cysteine through the conserved F or W. The order of the fields is clone size, D gene, V gene, J gene, CDR3 DNA, CDR3 protein. D genes are given only for firm matches. Only part of the rows carry a size: once, few, many, or a class if the clone is expanded.

NA	NA	TRBV23-1	TRBJ1-5	TGCGCCAGCAGTGCGACCGGACACCCGTATAGCAATCAGCCCCAGCATTTT	CASSATGHPYSNQPQHF
NA	TRBD2	TRBV29-1	TRBJ2-1	TGCAGCGTCCTAAAAGCGGGAGAGGCTTACAATGAGCAGTTCTTC	CSVLKAGEAYNEQFF
NA	NA	TRBV5-1	TRBJ2-7	TGCGCCAGCAGCTTGTCTATTTCCAACGACGAGCAGTACTTC	CASSLSISNDEQYF
NA	NA	TRBV6-6	TRBJ2-7	TGTGCCAGCAGTGGAGCTTACGAGCAGTACTTC	CASSGAYEQYF
NA	TRBD1	TRBV23-1	TRBJ2-7	TGCGCCAGCAGTCAATCGAGCGAGGCCGGGACAGGTACCTACGAGCAGTACTTC	CASSQSSEAGTGTYEQYF
few	NA	TRBV9	TRBJ1-1	TGTGCCAGCAGCTCCCGGGCCGGTAAAACTGAAGCTTTCTTT	CASSSRAGKTEAFF
NA	NA	TRBV29-1	TRBJ1-2	TGCAGCGTTGAAGGGGGGGCGCTTGGCTACACCTTC	CSVEGGALGYTF
NA	TRBD2	TRBV5-4	TRBJ2-1	TGTGCCAGCAGCCTCGGGACTAGCGGGAGGGTGGGTTACAATGAGCAGTTCTTC	CASSLGTSGRVGYNEQFF
NA	NA	TRBV14	TRBJ2-1	TGTGCCAGCAGCCCCACCACGGGGAGTGAGCAGTTCTTC	CASSPTTGSEQFF
once	NA	TRBV19	TRBJ2-7	TGTGCCAGCCGGGGAATTTTTGGCGAGCAGTACTTC	CASRGIFGEQYF
once	TRBD2	TRBV7-6	TRBJ2-7	TGTGCCAGCAGCACCGGGACTAGCGGGAGATACGAGCAGTACTTC	CASSTGTSGRYEQYF
NA	NA	TRBV5-6	TRBJ2-5	TGTGCCAGCAGCTTGTTAGTAGTGGAGGAGACCCAGTACTTC	CASSLLVVEETQYF
NA	NA	TRBV14	TRBJ2-7	TGTGCCAGCAGCCAAGAGCCCGGCGGGACCTACGAGCAGTACTTC	CASSQEPGGTYEQYF
few	NA	TRBV19	TRBJ1-1	TGTGCCAGTAGTAGGGGGCAGGAAGCTTTCTTT	CASSRGQEAFF
few	TRBD1	TRBV5-5	TRBJ2-7	TGTGCCAGCAGCTTGGCCGGGACAGGGGGATTCTACGAGCAGTACTTC	CASSLAGTGGFYEQYF
NA	NA	TRBV6-4	TRBJ2-1	TGTGCCAGCAGTGACCGCGGGCAGGGGAATGAGCAGTTCTTC	CASSDRGQGNEQFF
NA	TRBD1	TRBV7-6	TRBJ1-2	TGTGCCAGCAGTCCCGGGACAGGGGGGGAAGGCTACACCTTC	CASSPGTGGEGYTF
NA	TRBD2	TRBV5-1	TRBJ2-1	TGCGCCAGCAGCTGGACTAGCGTAACACCTCTCTCCTACAATGAGCAGTTCTTC	CASSWTSVTPLSYNEQFF
once	NA	TRBV27	TRBJ2-3	TGTGCCAGCAGTTCAGGGGGGGATACGCAGTATTTT	CASSSGGDTQYF
NA	NA	TRBV30	TRBJ2-7	TGTGCCAGTGGACGGCGCCGTTACGAGCAGTACTTC	CASGRRRYEQYF
NA	NA	TRBV30	TRBJ2-5	TGTGCCTGGAGTCCGATTGACCGGATTCAAGAGACCCAGTACTTC	CAWSPIDRIQETQYF
NA	NA	TRBV6-5	TRBJ1-1	TGTGCCAGCAGTTACGCATTACACACTGAAGCTTTCTTT	CASSYALHTEAFF
NA	NA	TRBV19	TRBJ1-5	TGTGCCAGTAGTAGGCCAATTAGCAATCAGCCCCAGCATTTT	CASSRPISNQPQHF
NA	NA	TRBV6-5	TRBJ2-7	TGTGCCAGCAGTTACACCATTGTGGGTGAGCAGTACTTC	CASSYTIVGEQYF
NA	NA	TRBV6-1	TRBJ1-2	TGTGCCAGCAGAACCAATGGCTACACCTTC	CASRTNGYTF
NA	NA	TRBV28	TRBJ1-3	TGTGCCAGCAGTTTAGGGGGCCAGCTCTCTGGAAACACCATATATTTT	CASSLGGQLSGNTIYF
NA	TRBD2	TRBV23-1	TRBJ2-5	TGCGCCAGCAGTCATATCCCAGCGGGATCAACCCGACCCTACCAAGAGACCCAGTACTTC	CASSHIPAGSTRPYQETQYF
once	NA	TRBV4-2	TRBJ2-5	TGTGCCAGCAGCCAAGATCTGGCAGGGACCACTTGGCAAGAGACCCAGTACTTC	CASSQDLAGTTWQETQYF
NA	TRBD1	TRBV29-1	TRBJ1-2	TGCAGCGTTGTCGGACAGGGGGGCAACTATGGCTACACCTTC	CSVVGQGGNYGYTF
NA	NA	TRBV6-5	TRBJ2-1	TGTGCCAGCTACGCGAGCTCCTACAATGAGCAGTTCTTC	CASYASSYNEQFF
NA	NA	TRBV10-3	TRBJ2-7	TGTGCCATCAGTGAGGGGGGGTCGTACGAGCAGTACTTC	CAISEGGSYEQYF
once	NA	TRBV5-6	TRBJ2-3	TGTGCCAGCAGCCCACGGGACCGCACAGATACGCAGTATTTT	CASSPRDRTDTQYF
NA	NA	TRBV5-4	TRBJ2-2	TGTGCCAGCAGCGGGACGGGCGCCGGGGAGCTGTTTTTT	CASSGTGAGELFF
NA	TRBD1	TRBV29-1	TRBJ2-7	TGCAGCGTTGAAGTGGGTCGGGACAGGGTGCCCTACGAGCAGTACTTC	CSVEVGRDRVPYEQYF
NA	TRBD1	TRBV7-9	TRBJ1-2	TGTGCCAGCACCCAAACAGGGGGCTTAGGAGTGCGGGACTATGGCTACACCTTC	CASTQTGGLGVRDYGYTF
few	TRBD1	TRBV6-6	TRBJ1-1	TGTGCCAGCAGTTACTGGGACAGGGGGCGCAGAGAAGCTTTCTTT	CASSYWDRGRREAFF
NA	NA	TRBV2	TRBJ1-2	TGTGCCAGCAGTGAGGAAGCAAGGGCGGGCTACACCTTC	CASSEEARAGYTF
NA	NA	TRBV30	TRBJ2-6	TGTGCCTGGAGTGTAGGGGGGTCTGGGGCCAACGTCCTGACTTTC	CAWSVGGSGANVLTF
NA	NA	TRBV21-1	TRBJ1-1	TGTGCCAGCAGCAAAGAACTCCACAAGGGCACTGAAGCTTTCTTT	CASSKELHKGTEAFF
NA	NA	TRBV27	TRBJ1-1	TGTGCCAGCAGTTTCCAGGGCTGGGACACTGAAGCTTTCTTT	CASSFQGWDTEAFF